The 19 T cell receptor beta chains in this list originate from one sample, sequenced in a study of cytomegalovirus exposure and HLA in healthy donors. The PCR contained 60 Vbeta and 13 Jbeta primers. Measured with immunoSEQ multiplex PCR; TCRdb has only the in-frame clones, and not every one. The sample has approximately 190,000 clones; approximately 77% are singletons. Sample: PBMCs. The origin of the receptors is a man between 35 and 55 years old in good health and CMV-seropositive.

V is TRBV18 and J is TRBJ1-1; a weak D match, TRBD1 (5 bases). V gave up 6 bases and J gave up 0 bases, with 11 bases separating them. CDR1 and CDR2 (germline): KGHSH, LQKENI. This CDR3 contains 14 residues. CDR3 residues: CASSKAGLNTEAFF. CDR3 DNA sequence: TGTGCCAGCTCCAAGGCGGGACTGAACACTGAAGCTTTCTTT.

CDR3 loop: CASSEATHEQYF. In nucleotides, the CDR3 is TGTGCCAGCAGTGAAGCTACTCACGAGCAGTACTTC. This chain joins TRBV6-1 and TRBJ2-7; no definite D call. V lost 0 bases, J lost 5 bases, and 5 bases lay in between. CDR3 size: 12 residues. Germline CDR1 and CDR2: MNHNS and SASEGT.

The chain joins TRBV5-1 to TRBJ1-2, with TRBD1 identical over 9 bases. Germline CDR1 and CDR2: SGHRS and YFSETQ. The V gene end was trimmed by 5 bases and the J gene end by 3 bases; junction bases not matched to a gene: 8. This CDR3 spans 15 amino acids. CDR3 DNA sequence: TGCGCCAGCAGTCAGACAGGGGGAAGGGACTATGGCTACACCTTC. This translates into CASSQTGGRDYGYTF.

The V call is TRBV14, the J call TRBJ2-1; 10 positions match TRBD2. The CDR3 consists of 18 residues. After removal of 1 base from V and 0 bases from J, the junction contained 6 bases not matched to a gene. CDR1 SGHDN and CDR2 FVKESK come from the germline V gene. CDR3 protein: CASSQAASGGSSYNEQFF. DNA of the CDR3: TGTGCCAGCAGCCAAGCGGCTAGCGGGGGAAGCTCCTACAATGAGCAGTTCTTC.

The chain employs TRBV5-1 and TRBJ2-4; the D is unclear. The CDR3 length is 14 residues. With 2 bases removed from V and 0 bases from J, the gap between germline ends came to 6 bases. Germline V CDR1 and CDR2: SGHRS, YFSETQ. The CDR3 here is CASSLELAKNIQYF. CDR3 coding DNA: TGCGCCAGCAGCTTAGAACTAGCCAAAAACATTCAGTACTTC.

The genes are TRBV5-1 and TRBJ2-2; TRBD1 agrees at 7 bases. The ends lost 1 base at V and 4 bases at J; junction bases unmatched: 7. The germline gives CDR1 SGHRS, CDR2 YFSETQ. The CDR3 contains 16 residues. CDR3 bases: TGCGCCAGCAGCTTGTACCGACAGGGTGTCACCGGGGAGCTGTTTTTT. As protein: CASSLYRQGVTGELFF. The variable domain in full, completed from reference TRBV5-1 and TRBJ2-2, reads KAGVTQTPRYLIKTRGQQVTLSCSPISGHRSVSWYQQTPGQGLQFLFEYFSETQRNKGNFPGRFSGRQFSNSRSEMNVSTLELGDSALYLCASSLYRQGVTGELFFGEGSRLTVL.

This chain links TRBV27 with TRBJ2-2, with D possibly matching TRBD2 (6 bases). V was cut by 2 bases and J by 6 bases, with 16 bases left in between. In germline, CDR1 is MNHEY, CDR2 SMNVEV (reference sequence). This CDR3 spans 16 amino acids. CDR3 amino acids: CASSLRAGTLAGELFF. CDR3 nucleotides: TGTGCCAGCAGTTTAAGGGCCGGGACTTTAGCCGGGGAGCTGTTTTTT.

The chain recombines TRBV10-3 with TRBJ2-1; 10 bases align to TRBD2. Germline CDR1 is ENHRY and CDR2 is SYGVKD. V was clipped by 4 bases and J by 9 bases; unmatched bases: 21. The CDR3 is 19 residues long. The CDR3 DNA sequence: TGTGCCATCAGTGCGTACGGGGGTCTCCCAGCGGGAGGGCCCCGTGAGCAGTTCTTC. Its translation: CAISAYGGLPAGGPREQFF.

The chain joins TRBV7-9 to TRBJ2-1; the D gene is possibly TRBD1 (5 bases). Per the germline V gene, CDR1 is SEHNR and CDR2 is FQNEAQ (reference sequence). The germline V and J ends were trimmed by 3 bases and 7 bases, with 7 bases remaining between them. CDR3 length: 12 amino acids. The CDR3 nucleotides are TGTGCCAGCAGCTTGACAGCTAATGAGCAGTTCTTC. Protein product: CASSLTANEQFF.

J is TRBJ1-3 and V is TRBV9, with D uncertain. The ends were cut back, 2 bases at V and 1 base at J, with 10 bases in the middle. This CDR3 is built from 15 residues. Germline CDR1 reads SGDLS; CDR2 reads YYNGEE. CDR3 sequence (DNA): TGTGCCAGCAGCGTGGATACTAGTTCTGGAAACACCATATATTTT. Its protein is CASSVDTSSGNTIYF. Combining the CDR3 with reference TRBV9 and TRBJ1-3 gives the whole variable domain DSGVTQTPKHLITATGQRVTLRCSPRSGDLSVYWYQQSLDQGLQFLIQYYNGEERAKGNILERFSAQQFPDLHSELNLSSLELGDSALYFCASSVDTSSGNTIYFGEGSWLTVV.

This sequence joins TRBV7-2 and TRBJ1-6; weak D call: TRBD1 (5 bases). Trimming shortened V by 1 base and J by 7 bases, and 11 bases separated the two germline ends. The CDR3 extends over 15 amino acids. The germline V gene has CDR1 SGHTA and CDR2 FQGNSA. The CDR3 here is CASSLEGGGNSPLHF. The CDR3 DNA is TGTGCCAGCAGCTTAGAGGGCGGGGGGAATTCACCCCTCCACTTT.

The chain links TRBV7-9 to TRBJ2-2, with 7 bases lining up with TRBD1. Germline loops: CDR1 SEHNR, CDR2 FQNEAQ (reference sequence). Trimming at V came to 8 bases and at J to 5 bases, leaving 11 bases not matched to a gene. The CDR3 spans 15 residues. The CDR3 bases are TGTGCCAGCGAGGTGAAGGGGGCGGTGACCGGGGAGCTGTTTTTT. Protein: CASEVKGAVTGELFF.

This chain uses TRBV5-5 with TRBJ1-6; D perhaps matches TRBD1 (6 bases). The germline V and J ends were trimmed by 4 bases and 7 bases, with 12 bases remaining between them. CDR3 length: 14 amino acids. Germline V gives CDR1 SGHKS, CDR2 YYEKEE (reference sequence). This CDR3 reads CASSRGGGNSPLHF. CDR3 nucleotide sequence: TGTGCCAGCAGCCGGGGAGGGGGGAATTCACCCCTCCACTTT.

The chain recombines TRBV10-3 with TRBJ2-7; D is perhaps TRBD2 (5 bases). CDR3 length equals 15 residues. Trimming pared 2 bases from V and 2 bases from J, leaving 13 bases between. Germline V gene lookup returns CDR1 ENHRY and CDR2 SYGVKD. The CDR3 region is CAISEKVASTYEQYF. The CDR3 nucleotides are TGTGCCATCAGTGAGAAGGTAGCGTCCACCTACGAGCAGTACTTC.

Notes on this clone: The same CDR3 also results from other DNA sequences found in this sample. This chain connects TRBV10-3 to TRBJ1-3; D not certain. Germline assignment: CDR1 ENHRY and CDR2 SYGVKD. The CDR3 sequence is 15 residues long. Trimming stripped 0 bases from V and 0 bases from J, with 6 bases between. DNA of the CDR3: TGTGCCATCAGTGAGTCGCGGAGCTCTGGAAACACCATATATTTT. The encoded protein is CAISESRSSGNTIYF.

Only a few counts were recorded for this clone. The rearrangement joins TRBV10-2 to TRBJ1-5; TRBD1 might be the D (6 bases). CDR1 is WSHSY, CDR2 SAAADI, per germline. The CDR3 consists of 14 residues. Trimming took 3 bases from V and 9 from J, leaving 15 bases between them. Here the CDR3 reads CASSEADRRLPQHF. The CDR3 DNA follows: TGCGCCAGCAGTGAAGCCGACAGGCGCCTGCCCCAGCATTTT.

This clone was seen a single time. Different DNA sequences within this sample yield the same CDR3. This chain joins TRBV27 and TRBJ2-7, with TRBD2 as a possible D gene (7 bases). This CDR3 is 18 amino acids long. Trimming removed 2 bases from V and 0 bases from J, with 20 bases in between. Looked up from germline, CDR1 is MNHEY and CDR2 is SMNVEV (reference sequence). The CDR3 is CASSLEGRRGGSSYEQYF. CDR3 coding DNA: TGTGCCAGCAGTTTAGAGGGTCGTAGGGGGGGTAGCTCCTACGAGCAGTACTTC.

The chain links TRBV6-5 to TRBJ2-1; 8 nucleotides align to TRBD1. V lost 4 bases, J lost 15 bases, and 17 bases stayed unmatched. The CDR3 loop spans 15 amino acids. CDR1 is MNHEY, CDR2 SVGAGI, per germline. In nucleotides, the CDR3 is TGTGCCAGCAGTTCCGGACAGGGCTCGGTCATCAAGTGGTTCTTC. It specifies CASSSGQGSVIKWFF.

The V gene is TRBV4-3, the J gene TRBJ1-1, with D possibly matching TRBD1 (6 bases). The V end was cut by 4 bases, the J end by 6 bases, with 18 bases between. This CDR3 has 15 residues. CDR1 is LGHNA, CDR2 YSLEER, per germline. CDR3: CASSLTGGASAEAFF. The DNA for the CDR3 is TGCGCCAGCAGCCTAACCGGGGGGGCGAGCGCTGAAGCTTTCTTT.